Ten or more counts support the clone carrying this T cell receptor (beta chain). Germline V gene lookup returns CDR1 SGHRS and CDR2 YFSETQ. This CDR3 is 16 amino acids long. Trimming shortened V by 6 bases and J by 4 bases, and 20 bases separated the two germline ends. These data are taken from a study of T-cell reconstitution after alpha-beta-depleted transplantation in children. Preparation of the TCRbeta library was carried out with unique molecular identifiers. TCRdb called the PCR reads again in MiXCR, with one record for every CDR3 protein. The repertoire has about 98,000 distinct CDR3 sequences, around a quarter of them found once; the top ten carry about 22%.

This receptor was taken from a boy aged 2 to 10 with acute lymphoblastic leukemia, due to receive a stem cell transplant. The chain couples TRBV5-1 to TRBJ2-1; TRBD1 is a possible D gene (6 bases). Sequenced here: PBMCs, sampled before TCRalphabeta/CD19-depleted stem cell transplant. CDR3 DNA: TGCGCCAGCAAAACAGGGACGGAGGCTACATACAATGAGCAGTTCTTC. Translating it yields CASKTGTEATYNEQFF.